This T cell receptor beta chain was identified in a study of shared clonotypes between healthy human individuals (dated by TCRdb to 2018 to 2020). Background on the whole study: Three men and a couple of women, aged 18 to 49 years, made up the cohort. For each donor, three plates each were used for CD4 naive and CD4 memory, two plates were used for CD8 naive, and one plate was used for CD8 memory. To estimate repertoire size and how much clonotypes are shared between individuals, the study performed deep sequencing of blood TCR repertoires from five healthy adults. To increase sequencing depth and limit assay-specific biases, TCR repertoire library preparation and sequencing were carried out by different laboratories using diverse techniques. Leukapheresis yielded between about 0.85 and 10 billion PBMCs per donor. On the study overall, not on this receptor specifically: Around 5% of naive CD4, 3.5% of naive CD8, around 2.3% of memory CD4, and more than 0.35% of memory CD8 clonotypes were shared across a handful of donors. Higher generation probabilities were observed for clonotypes shared by all four sorted-subset donors than for non-shared clonotypes. Sampling was limited to blood, and TCR repertoires in tissue likely differ from TCR repertoires in blood. The small number of donors limited the genetic and exposure-history diversity represented. Naive subsets generally had larger estimated clonotype richness than memory subsets did. Incomplete sequencing was indicated by rarefaction of sorted-subset datasets, despite the large sequencing depth. Pairwise subsampling led to the expectation that sequencing depth would affect the degree of clonotype sharing among donors.

The donors were healthy, HIV-negative adults with no recently reported acute infections or vaccinations. Only Caucasian adults living in Nashville, Tennessee, USA were represented among the donors. CD4+ T cells were enriched through magnetic negative selection, after which naive cells were positively selected on CD45RA and the remaining negative fraction served as the memory subset. Blood was collected by leukapheresis, and PBMCs were isolated by Ficoll-Histopaque density gradient centrifugation and then cryopreserved in liquid nitrogen vapor phase. Purity and quantity of every magnetically sorted T cell population were checked by analytical flow cytometry. From each sorted fraction, genomic DNA was isolated and quantified by UV absorbance on a Nanodrop 2000c. V is pruned by 2 bases and J by 4 bases, leaving 7 bases of the junction without a gene match. From the cysteine up to the phenylalanine, the CDR3 has a length of 15 residues. Only the CDR3 portion is preserved as DNA: 45 bases, with reading frame beginning at the first base. CDR1 is given as SGHRS and CDR2 as YFSETQ, both from the germline V gene.

Using the deep immunoSEQ assay, TCR CDR3 regions were amplified from genomic DNA by multiplex PCR. Extracted genomic DNA from each cell subset was spread evenly across all wells of several immunoSEQ 96-well plates, with each plate serving as a replicate. For sorted subsets, each replicate PCR was loaded with around 200 ng genomic DNA, equivalent to about 33,000 T cell genomes. The purified libraries were quantified using a Qubit 3.0 fluorometer, sized with a Bioanalyzer 2100, and then quantified again using the KAPA Library Quantification kit. Each immunoSEQ 96-well plate was sequenced on its own single-read 150-cycle Illumina NextSeq 550 flow cell. Turning to the authors' computational methods: Because only junctional sequences without quality scores were contained in the immunoSEQ output, filtering matching that applied to full-length reads could not be performed. To assign V/J genes and CDR3, sequences were annotated against IMGT germline references using PyIR, a Python wrapper for IgBLAST v1.9. Any read was removed if the V/J assignment was weak (E-value above 1e-6), the CDR3 was missing, or the read contained stop codons, out-of-frame junctions, or ambiguous translated residues. V3J clonotypes were defined as sequences sharing the same inferred V gene, J gene, and CDR3 amino acid sequence. To compute the percentage overlap between repertoires, the number of shared unique clonotypes was divided by the size of the smaller repertoire. Richness of each repertoire was evaluated using RTK rarefaction, the Chao1 estimator, and Recon v2.1 estimates of unobserved clonotypes. OLGA was used to compute generation probabilities for all TCRbeta clonotypes that the gDNA method yielded from several donors. This immuneACCESS table, as held by TCRdb, lists in-frame sequences with V and J called but not all clones. Of the missing ones, under half trace to an unresolved V gene in checked studies; the others have no known cause. V, J and clone size reflect that table, while D and trimming were determined from the DNA. For this sample there are approximately 1.5 million clones; just under 99% appear just once. The biggest ten clones account for around 0.33% of the sample.

Notes on this clone: Its antigen remains unidentified. Within one base of it there is no much larger clone, and no base qualities were kept.

Source material: naive CD4+ T cells sorted from blood. Interpreted using the paper, the cell subset or site label stands for: CD45RA+ positively selected. The sequence derives from a man aged 30-40 years in good health. The rearranged segments are TRBV5-1 and TRBJ2-3; 7 bases in the junction line up with TRBD2. The CDR3 is CASSFGLVDPDTQYF. The base sequence is TGCGCCAGCAGCTTTGGACTAGTTGATCCAGATACGCAGTATTTT. Here the CDR3 is joined to the reference TRBV5-1 and TRBJ2-3 genes, and the full variable domain is: KAGVTQTPRYLIKTRGQQVTLSCSPISGHRSVSWYQQTPGQGLQFLFEYFSETQRNKGNFPGRFSGRQFSNSRSEMNVSTLELGDSALYLCASSFGLVDPDTQYFGPGTRLTVL.